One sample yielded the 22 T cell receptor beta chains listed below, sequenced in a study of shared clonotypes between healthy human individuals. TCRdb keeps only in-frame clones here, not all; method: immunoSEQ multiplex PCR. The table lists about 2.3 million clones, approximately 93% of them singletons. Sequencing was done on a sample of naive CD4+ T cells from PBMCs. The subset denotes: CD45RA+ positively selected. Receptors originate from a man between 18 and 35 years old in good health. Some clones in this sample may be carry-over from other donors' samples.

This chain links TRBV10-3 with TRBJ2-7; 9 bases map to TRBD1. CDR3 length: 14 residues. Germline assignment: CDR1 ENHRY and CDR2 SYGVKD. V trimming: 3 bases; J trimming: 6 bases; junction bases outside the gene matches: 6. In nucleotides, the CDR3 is TGTGCCATCAGTGAAGGGACAGGGAAGATCGAGCAGTACTTC. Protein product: CAISEGTGKIEQYF.

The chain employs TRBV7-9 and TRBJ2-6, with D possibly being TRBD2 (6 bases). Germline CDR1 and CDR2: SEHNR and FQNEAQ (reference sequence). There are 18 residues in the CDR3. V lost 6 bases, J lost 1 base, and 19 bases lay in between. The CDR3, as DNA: TGTGCCAGCAGGACCGGGGGAGTTGGGGCTTCTGGGGCCAACGTCCTGACTTTC. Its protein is CASRTGGVGASGANVLTF.

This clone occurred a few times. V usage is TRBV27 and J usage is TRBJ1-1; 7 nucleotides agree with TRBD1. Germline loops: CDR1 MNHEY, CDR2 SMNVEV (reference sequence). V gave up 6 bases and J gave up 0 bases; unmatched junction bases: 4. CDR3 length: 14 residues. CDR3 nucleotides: TGTGCCAGCAGGCTGACAGGGATGAACACTGAAGCTTTCTTT. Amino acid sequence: CASRLTGMNTEAFF.

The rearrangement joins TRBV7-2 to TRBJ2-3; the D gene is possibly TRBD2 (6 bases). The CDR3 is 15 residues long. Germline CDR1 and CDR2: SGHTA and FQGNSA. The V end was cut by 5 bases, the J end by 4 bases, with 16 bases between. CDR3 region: CASSPELAQSDTQYF. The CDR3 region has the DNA TGTGCCAGCAGCCCCGAACTAGCTCAGTCAGATACGCAGTATTTT. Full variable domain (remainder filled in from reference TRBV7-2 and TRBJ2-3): GAGVSQSPSNKVTEKGKDVELRCDPISGHTALYWYRQSLGQGLEFLIYFQGNSAPDKSGLPSDRFSAERTGGSVSTLTIQRTQQEDSAVYLCASSPELAQSDTQYFGPGTRLTVL.

CDR3: CASSSTGGSSGNTIYF. The CDR3 DNA is TGCGCCAGCAGCTCCACAGGGGGATCTTCTGGAAACACCATATATTTT. The V call is TRBV4-1, the J call TRBJ1-3; 8 bases are shared with TRBD1. J gave up 1 base and V 5 bases, and 7 bases lay outside the gene matches. Germline-derived CDR1 and CDR2 are MGHRA and YSYEKL. The CDR3 loop spans 16 amino acids.

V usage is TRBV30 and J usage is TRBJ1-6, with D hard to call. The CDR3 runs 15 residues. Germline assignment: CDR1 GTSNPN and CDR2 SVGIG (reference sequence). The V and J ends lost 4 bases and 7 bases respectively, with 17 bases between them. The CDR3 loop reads CAWTGPGGGNSPLHF. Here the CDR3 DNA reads TGTGCCTGGACCGGTCCCGGCGGAGGCAATTCACCCCTCCACTTT.

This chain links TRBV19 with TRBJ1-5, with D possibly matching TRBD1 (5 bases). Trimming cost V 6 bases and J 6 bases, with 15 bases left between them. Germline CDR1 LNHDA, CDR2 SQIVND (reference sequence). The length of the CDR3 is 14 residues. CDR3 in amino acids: CASRGHYAGQPQHF. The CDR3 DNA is TGTGCCAGTAGAGGACATTACGCGGGTCAGCCCCAGCATTTT.

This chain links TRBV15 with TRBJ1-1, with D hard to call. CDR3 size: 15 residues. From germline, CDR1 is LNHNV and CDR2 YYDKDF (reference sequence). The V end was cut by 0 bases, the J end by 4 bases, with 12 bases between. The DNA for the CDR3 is TGTGCCACCAGCAGAGACCCTGGGATGGGCACTGAAGCTTTCTTT. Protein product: CATSRDPGMGTEAFF.

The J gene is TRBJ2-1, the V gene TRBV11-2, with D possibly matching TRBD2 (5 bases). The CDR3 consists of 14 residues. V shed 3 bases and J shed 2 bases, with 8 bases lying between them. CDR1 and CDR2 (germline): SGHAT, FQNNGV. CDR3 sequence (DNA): TGTGCCAGCAGCTTTAGGACTCCCTACAATGAGCAGTTCTTC. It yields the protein CASSFRTPYNEQFF.

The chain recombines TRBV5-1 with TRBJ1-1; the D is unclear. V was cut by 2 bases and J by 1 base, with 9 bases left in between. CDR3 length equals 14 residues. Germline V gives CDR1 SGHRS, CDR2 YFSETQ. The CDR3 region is CASSFSLENTEAFF. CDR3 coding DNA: TGCGCCAGCAGCTTCTCCCTCGAGAACACTGAAGCTTTCTTT.

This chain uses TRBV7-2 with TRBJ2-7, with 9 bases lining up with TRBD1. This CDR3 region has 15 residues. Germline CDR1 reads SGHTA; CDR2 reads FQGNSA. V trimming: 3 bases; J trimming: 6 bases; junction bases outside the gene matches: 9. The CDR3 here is CASSLLGQGLSEQYF. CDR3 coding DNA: TGTGCCAGCAGCTTGCTGGGACAGGGCCTGAGCGAGCAGTACTTC.

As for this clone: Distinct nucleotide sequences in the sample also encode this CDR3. The CDR3 region is CASSLAGHEQYF. The CDR3 DNA is TGCGCCAGCAGCTTGGCTGGCCACGAGCAGTACTTC. The chain combines TRBV5-1 with TRBJ2-7; unclear D gene. This CDR3 contains 12 residues. The germline V gene encodes CDR1 SGHRS and CDR2 YFSETQ. Trimming cost V 0 bases and J 5 bases, with 6 bases left between them.

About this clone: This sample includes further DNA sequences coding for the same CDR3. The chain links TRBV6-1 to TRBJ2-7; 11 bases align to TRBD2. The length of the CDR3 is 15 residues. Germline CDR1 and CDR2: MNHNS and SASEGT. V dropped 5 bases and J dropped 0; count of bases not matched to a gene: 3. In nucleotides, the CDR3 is TGTGCCAGCAGTCAAACTAGCGGGAGCTCCTACGAGCAGTACTTC. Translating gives CASSQTSGSSYEQYF.

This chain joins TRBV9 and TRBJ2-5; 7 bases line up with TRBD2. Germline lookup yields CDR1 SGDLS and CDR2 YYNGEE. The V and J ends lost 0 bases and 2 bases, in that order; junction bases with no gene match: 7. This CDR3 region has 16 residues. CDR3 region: CASSVGTGGRQETQYF. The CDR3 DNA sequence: TGTGCCAGCAGCGTAGGGACCGGGGGGAGGCAAGAGACCCAGTACTTC.

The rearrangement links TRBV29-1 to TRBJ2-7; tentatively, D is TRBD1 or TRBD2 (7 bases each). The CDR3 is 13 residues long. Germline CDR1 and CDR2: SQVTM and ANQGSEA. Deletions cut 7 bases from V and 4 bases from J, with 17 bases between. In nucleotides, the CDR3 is TGCAGCGCCGGGGGGACAGCGCTGTACGAGCAGTACTTC. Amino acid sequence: CSAGGTALYEQYF.

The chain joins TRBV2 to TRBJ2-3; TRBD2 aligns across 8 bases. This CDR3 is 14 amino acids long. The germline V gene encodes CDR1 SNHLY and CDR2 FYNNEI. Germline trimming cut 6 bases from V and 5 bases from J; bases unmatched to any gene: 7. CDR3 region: CASSIGGRIDTQYF. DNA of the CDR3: TGTGCCAGCAGCATCGGCGGGAGGATAGATACGCAGTATTTT.

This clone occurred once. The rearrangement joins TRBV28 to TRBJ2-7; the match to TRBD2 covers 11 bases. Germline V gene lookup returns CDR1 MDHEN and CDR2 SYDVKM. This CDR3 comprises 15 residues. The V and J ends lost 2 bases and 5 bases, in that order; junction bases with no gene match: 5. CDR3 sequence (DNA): TGTGCCAGCAGTTTACTAGCGGGAGGATGGAACGAGCAGTACTTC. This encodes CASSLLAGGWNEQYF.

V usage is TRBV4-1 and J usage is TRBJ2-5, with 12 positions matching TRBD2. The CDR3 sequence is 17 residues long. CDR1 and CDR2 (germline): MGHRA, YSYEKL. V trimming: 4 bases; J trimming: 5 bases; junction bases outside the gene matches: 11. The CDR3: CASSPTTSGRVGETQYF. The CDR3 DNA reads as TGCGCCAGCAGCCCTACGACTAGCGGGAGAGTGGGGGAGACCCAGTACTTC.

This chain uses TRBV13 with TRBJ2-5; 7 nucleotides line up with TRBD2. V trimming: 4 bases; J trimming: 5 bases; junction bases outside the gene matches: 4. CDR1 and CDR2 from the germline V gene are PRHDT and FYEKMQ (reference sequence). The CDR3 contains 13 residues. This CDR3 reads CASSSGLVETQYF. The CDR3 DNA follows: TGTGCCAGCAGCTCCGGACTAGTGGAGACCCAGTACTTC.

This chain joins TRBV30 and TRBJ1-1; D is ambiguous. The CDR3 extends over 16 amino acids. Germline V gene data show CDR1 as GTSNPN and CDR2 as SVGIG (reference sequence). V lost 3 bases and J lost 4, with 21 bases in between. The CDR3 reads CAWRKLGRPGVTEAFF. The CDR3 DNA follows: TGTGCCTGGAGAAAACTAGGCCGACCCGGGGTCACTGAAGCTTTCTTT.

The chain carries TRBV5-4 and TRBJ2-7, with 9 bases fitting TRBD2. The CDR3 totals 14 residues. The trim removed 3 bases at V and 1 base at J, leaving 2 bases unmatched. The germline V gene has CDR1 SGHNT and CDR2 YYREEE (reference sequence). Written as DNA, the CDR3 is TGTGCCAGCAGCTCTGGACTAGCGTCCTACGAGCAGTACTTC. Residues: CASSSGLASYEQYF.

The CDR3 bases are TGTGCCAGCAGCCCCCCGGGGCAGCTACGTTCCGAGCAGTACTTC. Amino acids: CASSPPGQLRSEQYF. This sequence joins TRBV7-2 and TRBJ2-7, with D perhaps being TRBD1 or TRBD2 (5 bases each). The CDR3 is 15 residues long. Germline V gene lookup returns CDR1 SGHTA and CDR2 FQGNSA. The V end lost 5 bases, the J end lost 6 bases, and 20 bases lay between the germline ends.